This is a list of T cell receptor beta chains from one sample in a study of T cells in Graves' hyperthyroidism and ophthalmopathy. TCRdb analysed the multiplex PCR reads with MiXCR anew, one entry per CDR3 protein. Among roughly 580,000 distinct CDR3 sequences listed, under 60% were seen once. The specimen sequenced was peripheral blood or thyroid tissue (not recorded which). The receptors stem from a young woman with Graves' hyperthyroidism. The CDR3 runs from the conserved cysteine through the conserved F or W. A D gene is named only where the DNA matches it firmly.

cdr3_aa,cdr3_length,j_call,v_call,d_call
CASGVGEETQYF,12,TRBJ2-5,TRBV7-9,NA
CASSEASFNYGYTF,14,TRBJ1-2,TRBV25-1,NA
CASIGQAYNSPLHF,14,TRBJ1-6,TRBV25-1,TRBD1
CASSLGAFRPQHF,13,TRBJ1-5,TRBV2,NA
CASSWDIQETQYF,13,TRBJ2-5,TRBV7-8,NA
CASSFDGGGDSPLHF,15,TRBJ1-6,TRBV12-3/TRBV12-4,TRBD1
CASSYTQNTEAFF,13,TRBJ1-1,TRBV6-6,NA
CASSTGQGSYGYTF,14,TRBJ1-2,TRBV5-1,TRBD1
CASSSPGQPAYGYTF,15,TRBJ1-2,TRBV7-9,NA
CASRSSGGRNTEAFF,15,TRBJ1-1,TRBV2,TRBD1
CASQADLGNSPLHF,14,TRBJ1-6,TRBV25-1,NA
CASSLSARGQPQHF,14,TRBJ1-5,TRBV7-8,NA
CASSEGLAGVLEQYF,15,TRBJ2-7,TRBV2,TRBD2